One and the same sample provided the 27 T cell receptor beta chains below, sequenced in a study of human T cells and chemical hapten exposure. MiXCR was run by TCRdb on the RACE reads, yielding one entry per CDR3 protein. The sample includes approximately 100,000 distinct CDR3 sequences, 11% of them seen just once. Noted time point: patch test 1, 2 weeks after DPC sensitization. As to treatment: therapeutic diphenylcyclopropenone sensitization with weekly scalp DPC. Sequenced material: whole blood, taken in connection with sensitization to the hapten diphenylcyclopropenone (DPC). These receptor sequences come from a middle-aged woman with alopecia areata. Some clones in this sample may be carry-over from other donors' samples.

This clonotype showed up just a few times. A junction end diverges from the germline sequence, so it may reflect a read error. V gene TRBV3-1 combines with J gene TRBJ2-7, with D possibly matching TRBD2 (6 bases). In germline, CDR1 is LGHDT, CDR2 YNNKEL (reference sequence). This CDR3 spans 12 amino acids. CDR3 in amino acids: CASRQGGDEQYF. CDR3 sequence (DNA): TGTGCCAGCAGACAAGGAGGGGACGAGCAGTACTTC.

As regards this clonotype: A junction end diverges from the germline sequence, so it may reflect a read error. The chain has TRBV7-7 and TRBJ2-1; 16 nucleotides line up with TRBD2. The CDR3 consists of 14 residues. From germline, CDR1 is SSHAT and CDR2 FNYEAQ (reference sequence). CDR3 coding DNA: TGTGCTAGCAGCGTGGGACTAGCGGGGGGGGAGCAGTTCTTC. It encodes CASSVGLAGGEQFF.

The V gene is TRBV10-3, the J gene TRBJ1-6; D may be TRBD1 (5 bases). Germline V gene data show CDR1 as ENHRY and CDR2 as SYGVKD. This CDR3 has 14 residues. The germline V and J ends were trimmed by 10 bases and 6 bases, with 16 bases remaining between them. CDR3 bases: TGTGCCACCCGAGCAGGGACTCTTAATTCACCCCTCCACTTT. This encodes CATRAGTLNSPLHF.

The V gene is TRBV4-3, the J gene TRBJ2-7; 7 positions agree with TRBD1. Germline V gene lookup returns CDR1 LGHNA and CDR2 YSLEER. CDR3 size: 14 residues. Losses at the gene ends were 4 bases for V and 4 bases for J; bases not matched to a gene: 7. CDR3 DNA sequence: TGCGCCAGCAGCCCGTTAGGGGGCGGTTACGAGCAGTACTTC. Translating gives CASSPLGGGYEQYF.

This clonotype was seen ten or more times. This rearrangement joins TRBV11-2 to TRBJ2-5; 13 bases fit TRBD2. CDR1 and CDR2 (germline): SGHAT, FQNNGV. After removal of 4 bases from V and 2 bases from J, the junction contained 4 bases not matched to a gene. The CDR3 contains 16 residues. The CDR3 nucleotides read TGTGCCAGCAGCTCTACTAGCGGGAGGGGGCAAGAGACCCAGTACTTC. Translating gives CASSSTSGRGQETQYF.

This clonotype has a count of ten or more. The rearrangement links TRBV12-5 to TRBJ1-2; tentatively, D is TRBD1 (5 bases). The CDR3 contains 15 residues. In germline, CDR1 is LGHNT, CDR2 FRNRAP. V lost 6 bases, J lost 6 bases, and 20 bases lay in between. In nucleotides, the CDR3 is TGTGCTAGTGGCCTTGGTACCGGGGCAGGGAATGGCTACACCTTC. It encodes CASGLGTGAGNGYTF.

The CDR3 is CASSIRTGWANVLTF. In DNA form, the CDR3 reads TGTGCCAGCAGTATACGGACAGGGTGGGCCAACGTCCTGACTTTC. The rearrangement uses TRBV28 and TRBJ2-6; 8 bases match TRBD1. Germline V lookup: CDR1 MDHEN, CDR2 SYDVKM. The junction had 5 bases not matched to a gene; V was cut back by 5 bases and J by 5 bases. The length of the CDR3 is 15 residues.

This clonotype has at least ten counts. V and J are TRBV6-2 or TRBV6-3 and TRBJ2-7, with D uncertain. V lost 4 bases and J lost 6, with 7 bases in between. This CDR3 contains 11 residues. CDR1 and CDR2 (germline): MNHEY, SVGEGT. The CDR3 spells CASSWLGEQYF. DNA of the CDR3: TGTGCCAGCAGTTGGCTTGGCGAGCAGTACTTC.

This sequence joins TRBV29-1 and TRBJ2-1, with a weak D call TRBD2 (5 bases). Germline V CDR1 and CDR2: SQVTM, ANQGSEA. The germline V and J ends were trimmed by 2 bases and 0 bases, with 11 bases remaining between them. The CDR3 covers 15 residues. The chain's CDR3 is CSVETGESSYNEQFF. The CDR3 DNA sequence: TGCAGCGTTGAAACTGGGGAGAGCTCCTACAATGAGCAGTTCTTC.

This clonotype appeared a few times. V gene TRBV19 combines with J gene TRBJ2-1; 10 positions match TRBD2. The germline V gene encodes CDR1 LNHDA and CDR2 SQIVND (reference sequence). This CDR3 is 16 amino acids long. V was pared by 3 bases and J by 9 bases, with 11 bases of the junction left unmatched. CDR3 DNA sequence: TGTGCCAGTAGTATTCCAGCGGGAGGGCCAGTAGGTGAGCAGTTCTTC. Translated, it gives CASSIPAGGPVGEQFF. Combining the CDR3 with reference TRBV19 and TRBJ2-1 gives the whole variable domain DGGITQSPKYLFRKEGQNVTLSCEQNLNHDAMYWYRQDPGQGLRLIYYSQIVNDFQKGDIAEGYSVSREKKESFPLTVTSAQKNPTAFYLCASSIPAGGPVGEQFFGPGTRLTVL.

This clonotype was seen repeatedly, ten times or more. V is TRBV5-4 and J is TRBJ2-7; D perhaps matches TRBD2 (5 bases). The V end was cut by 3 bases, the J end by 2 bases, with 12 bases between. CDR3 length: 14 amino acids. Per the germline V gene, CDR1 is SGHNT and CDR2 is YYREEE (reference sequence). The CDR3 DNA reads TGTGCCAGCAGCTATCGGGGAAAGACCTACGAGCAGTACTTC. This translates into CASSYRGKTYEQYF.

The chain couples TRBV4-3 to TRBJ2-6; D remains unclear. Between the trimmed V and J ends, which lost 2 bases and 0 bases, there was a span of 8 bases. The CDR3 runs 16 residues. Germline-derived CDR1 and CDR2 are LGHNA and YSLEER. The CDR3 nucleotides read TGCGCCAGCAGCCAACTAAAGGACTCTGGGGCCAACGTCCTGACTTTC. Protein sequence: CASSQLKDSGANVLTF.

The V gene is TRBV27, the J gene TRBJ1-5; 8 bases line up with TRBD1. CDR1 is MNHEY, CDR2 SMNVEV, per germline (reference sequence). With V trimmed by 1 base and J by 7 bases, 6 bases remained unmatched. The CDR3 consists of 15 residues. The DNA of the CDR3 is TGTGCCAGCAGTTTATGGGGACAGGCCGGGCAGCCCCAGCATTTT. It codes for CASSLWGQAGQPQHF.

This clonotype was counted between two and nine times. This rearrangement joins TRBV6-2 or TRBV6-3 to TRBJ1-4, with D unresolved. Trimming left V 2 bases short and J 7 bases short, with 5 bases between. Germline V gene sequence: CDR1 MNHEY, CDR2 SVGEGT. The CDR3 covers 12 residues. CDR3: CASSYKGEKLFF. For the CDR3, the DNA is TGTGCCAGCAGTTACAAAGGTGAAAAACTGTTTTTT.

The rearrangement uses TRBV18 and TRBJ1-1, with D uncertain. V was cut by 1 base and J by 7 bases, with 10 bases left in between. The CDR3 consists of 13 residues. Germline V gene lookup returns CDR1 KGHSH and CDR2 LQKENI. In DNA form, the CDR3 reads TGTGCCAGCTCACCACGGGCCGGATTTGAAGCTTTCTTT. Translation: CASSPRAGFEAFF.

The table lists this clonotype with many counts. The chain carries TRBV12-3 or TRBV12-4 and TRBJ2-2; possible D gene TRBD1, 5 bases. There are 14 residues in the CDR3. The germline V and J ends were trimmed by 5 bases and 4 bases, with 11 bases remaining between them. CDR3: CASSAGSGTGELFF. The DNA of the CDR3 is TGTGCCAGCAGTGCAGGGTCCGGCACCGGGGAGCTGTTTTTT.

This clonotype has more than one count but fewer than ten. The gene calls are TRBV7-9 and TRBJ1-4; D is ambiguous. The CDR3 loop spans 16 amino acids. The germline gives CDR1 SEHNR, CDR2 FQNEAQ (reference sequence). The germline V and J ends were trimmed by 1 base and 7 bases, with 16 bases remaining between them. In nucleotides, the CDR3 is TGTGCCAGCAGCTTAGGAAACGCCGAGAGAGTTGAAAAACTGTTTTTT. It specifies CASSLGNAERVEKLFF.

Of note for this clonotype: A much larger clone differs by one base, so this may be a read error. The V and J genes are TRBV20-1 and TRBJ1-5; possibly TRBD1 for D (5 bases). CDR1 is DFQATT and CDR2 is SNEGSKA in the germline V gene (reference sequence). There are 16 residues in the CDR3. The V and J ends lost 5 bases and 2 bases respectively, with 19 bases between them. The CDR3 protein is CSAESPKGARNQPQHF. The CDR3 DNA reads as TGCAGTGCTGAGTCCCCCAAAGGGGCACGCAATCAGCCCCAGCATTTT.

This clonotype was counted many times. The rearrangement uses TRBV12-3 or TRBV12-4 and TRBJ2-2, with 13 positions matching TRBD2. This CDR3 spans 19 amino acids. Unmatched junction bases numbered 12, after V lost 2 bases and J lost 6 bases. CDR3 bases: TGTGCCAGCAGTTTAACTCCGGGACTAGCGGGAAACGTCCCCGGGGAGCTGTTTTTT. Its translation: CASSLTPGLAGNVPGELFF.

The genes are TRBV6-5 and TRBJ2-7; possibly TRBD1 for D (5 bases). The CDR3 extends over 14 amino acids. Deletions cut 5 bases from V and 1 base from J, with 12 bases between. Germline-derived CDR1 and CDR2 are MNHEY and SVGAGI. The CDR3 sequence is CASSDRQRSYEQYF. DNA of the CDR3: TGTGCCAGCAGTGACAGACAGAGATCCTACGAGCAGTACTTC.

This clonotype was counted between two and nine times. CDR3 nucleotides: TGTGCCAGCAGTTACTCGATTGGCCCCGGGAGCCAAGAGACCCAGTACTTC. This encodes CASSYSIGPGSQETQYF. The rearrangement uses TRBV6-5 and TRBJ2-5, with D possibly being TRBD2 (6 bases). CDR1 is MNHEY and CDR2 is SVGAGI in the germline V gene. The CDR3 covers 17 residues. V lost 0 bases, J lost 1 base, and 15 bases lay in between.

Many counts were recorded for this clonotype. V is TRBV28 and J is TRBJ2-7; D not certain. The CDR3 is made up of 11 amino acids. CDR1 MDHEN and CDR2 SYDVKM come from the germline V gene. The V end lost 6 bases, the J end lost 7 bases, and 10 bases lay between the germline ends. Here the CDR3 reads CASSLRGEQYF. CDR3 nucleotides: TGTGCCAGCAGCCTGCGTGGGGAGCAGTACTTC.

This clonotype was seen many times. The chain is built from TRBV3-1 and TRBJ1-2, with 8 bases that match TRBD1. V trimming: 4 bases; J trimming: 4 bases; junction bases outside the gene matches: 14. This CDR3 is built from 17 residues. Looked up from germline, CDR1 is LGHDT and CDR2 is YNNKEL (reference sequence). The CDR3 reads CASSPGTGSTSLYGYTF. The CDR3, as DNA: TGTGCCAGCAGCCCTGGGACAGGATCGACTTCCCTCTATGGCTACACCTTC.

In DNA, the CDR3 is TGTGCCAGCAGCCTAACCCGAGAGGGGGGCTCTGGAAACACCATATATTTT. Its protein is CASSLTREGGSGNTIYF. V is TRBV5-4 and J is TRBJ1-3; D is possibly TRBD1 (6 bases). Looked up from germline, CDR1 is SGHNT and CDR2 is YYREEE (reference sequence). This CDR3 contains 17 residues. Trimming left V 4 bases short and J 0 bases short, with 17 bases between.

The chain links TRBV7-8 to TRBJ1-4, with a weak D call TRBD1 (6 bases). CDR1 and CDR2 (germline): SGHVS, FQNEAQ. V lost 3 bases and J lost 0, with 14 bases in between. The CDR3 length is 17 residues. CDR3 coding DNA: TGTGCCAGCAGCTTGGGAGTCAGGGGCACAACTAATGAAAAACTGTTTTTT. Its protein is CASSLGVRGTTNEKLFF.

This clonotype was recorded a few times. The rearrangement joins TRBV4-2 to TRBJ1-5; D is undetermined. Germline CDR1 reads LGHNA; CDR2 reads YNFKEQ. V shed 4 bases and J shed 7 bases, with 17 bases lying between them. The CDR3 runs 15 residues. This chain's CDR3 is CASSPPGTPRQPQHF. CDR3 DNA sequence: TGTGCCAGCAGCCCCCCGGGCACCCCAAGGCAGCCCCAGCATTTT.

This clonotype was counted between two and nine times. The chain uses TRBV25-1 and TRBJ1-1; D not resolved. Deletions cut 5 bases from V and 4 bases from J, with 11 bases between. The CDR3 consists of 13 residues. Germline CDR1 reads MGHDK; CDR2 reads SYGVNS. Here the CDR3 DNA reads TGTGCCAGCAGTCGGCCTGGAGGCACTGAAGCTTTCTTT. Residues: CASSRPGGTEAFF.